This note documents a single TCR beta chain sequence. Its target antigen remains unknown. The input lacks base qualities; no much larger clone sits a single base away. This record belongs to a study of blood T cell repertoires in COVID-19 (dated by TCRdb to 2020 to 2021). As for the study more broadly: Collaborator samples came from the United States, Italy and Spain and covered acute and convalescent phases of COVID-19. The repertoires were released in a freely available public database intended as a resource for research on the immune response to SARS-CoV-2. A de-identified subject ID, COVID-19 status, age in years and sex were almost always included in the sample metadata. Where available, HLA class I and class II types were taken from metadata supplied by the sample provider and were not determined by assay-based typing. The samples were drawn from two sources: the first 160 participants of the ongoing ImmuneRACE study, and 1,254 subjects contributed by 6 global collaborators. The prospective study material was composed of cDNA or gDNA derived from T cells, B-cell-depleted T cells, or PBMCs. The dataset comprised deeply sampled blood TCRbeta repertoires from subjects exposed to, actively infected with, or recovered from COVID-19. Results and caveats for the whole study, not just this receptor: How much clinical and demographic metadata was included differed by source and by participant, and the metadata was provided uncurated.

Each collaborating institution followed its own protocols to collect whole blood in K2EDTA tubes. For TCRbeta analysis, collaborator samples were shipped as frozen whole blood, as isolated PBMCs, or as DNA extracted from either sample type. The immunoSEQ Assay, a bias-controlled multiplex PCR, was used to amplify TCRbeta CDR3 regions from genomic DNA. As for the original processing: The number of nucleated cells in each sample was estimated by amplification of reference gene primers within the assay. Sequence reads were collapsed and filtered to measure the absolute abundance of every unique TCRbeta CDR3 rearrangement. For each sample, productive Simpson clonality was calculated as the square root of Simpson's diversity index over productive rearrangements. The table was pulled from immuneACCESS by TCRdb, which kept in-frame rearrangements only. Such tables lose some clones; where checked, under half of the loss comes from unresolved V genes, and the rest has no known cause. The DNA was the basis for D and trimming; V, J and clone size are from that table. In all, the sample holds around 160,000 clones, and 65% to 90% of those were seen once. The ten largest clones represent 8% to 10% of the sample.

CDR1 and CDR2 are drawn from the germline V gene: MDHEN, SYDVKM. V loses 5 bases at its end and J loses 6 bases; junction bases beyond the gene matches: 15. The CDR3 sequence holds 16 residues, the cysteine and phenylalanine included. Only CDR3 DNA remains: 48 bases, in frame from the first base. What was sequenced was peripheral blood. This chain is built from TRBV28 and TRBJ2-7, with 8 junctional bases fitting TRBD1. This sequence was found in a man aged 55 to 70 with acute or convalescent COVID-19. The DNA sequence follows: TGTGCCAGCAGTCCCAGCCCCGGGACAGGTGCACCCGAGCAGTACTTC. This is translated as CASSPSPGTGAPEQYF.